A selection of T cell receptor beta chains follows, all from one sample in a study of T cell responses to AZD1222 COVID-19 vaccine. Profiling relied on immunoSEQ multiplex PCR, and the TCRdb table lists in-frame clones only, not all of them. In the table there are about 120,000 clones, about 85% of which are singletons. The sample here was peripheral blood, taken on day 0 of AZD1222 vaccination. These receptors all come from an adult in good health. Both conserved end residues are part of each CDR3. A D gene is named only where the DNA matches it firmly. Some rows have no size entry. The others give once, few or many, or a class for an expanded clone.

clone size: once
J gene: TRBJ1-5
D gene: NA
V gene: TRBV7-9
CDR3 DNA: TGTGCCAGCAGCTTAGATAATCAGCCCCAGCATTTT
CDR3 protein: CASSLDNQPQHF

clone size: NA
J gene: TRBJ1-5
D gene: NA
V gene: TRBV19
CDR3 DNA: TGTGCCAGTAGTATCATTTGGGGAACGAGCAATCAGCCCCAGCATTTT
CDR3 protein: CASSIIWGTSNQPQHF

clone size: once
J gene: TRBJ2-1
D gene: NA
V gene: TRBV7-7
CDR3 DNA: TGTGCCAGCAGCCCTCTACAGGTAAGCTCCTACAATGAGCAGTTCTTC
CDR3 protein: CASSPLQVSSYNEQFF

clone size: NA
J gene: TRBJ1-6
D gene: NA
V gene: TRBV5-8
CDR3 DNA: TGTGCCTCCTCGGTCTCGGGGTCCAGTTCACCCCTCCACTTT
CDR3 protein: CASSVSGSSSPLHF

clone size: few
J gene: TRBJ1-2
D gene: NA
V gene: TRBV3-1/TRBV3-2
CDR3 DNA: TGTGCCAGCAGCCATAGGTGGACGCCACCTGGCTACACCTTC
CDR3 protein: CASSHRWTPPGYTF

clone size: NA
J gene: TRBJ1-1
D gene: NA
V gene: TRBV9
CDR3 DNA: TGTGCCAGCAGCCCAGTGGTGGTTACTGAAGCTTTCTTT
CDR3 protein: CASSPVVVTEAFF

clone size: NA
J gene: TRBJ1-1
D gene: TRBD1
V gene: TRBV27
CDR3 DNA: TGTGCCAGCAGCCCCGGGACAGATATCTCTGAAGCTTTCTTT
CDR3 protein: CASSPGTDISEAFF

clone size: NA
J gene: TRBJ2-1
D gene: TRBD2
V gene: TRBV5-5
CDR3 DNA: TGTGCCAGCAGCTTTAGGACTAGCGATGGGGATGAGCAGTTCTTC
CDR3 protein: CASSFRTSDGDEQFF

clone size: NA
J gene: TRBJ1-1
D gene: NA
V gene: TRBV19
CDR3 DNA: TGTGCCAGTACCCCGCCGGCAGGGGCGAACACTGAAGCTTTCTTT
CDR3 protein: CASTPPAGANTEAFF

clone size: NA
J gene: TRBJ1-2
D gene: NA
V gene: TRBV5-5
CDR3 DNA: TGTGCCAGCAGCGATCATCCACAGGGAGACTATGGCTACACCTTC
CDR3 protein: CASSDHPQGDYGYTF